The 18 T cell receptor beta chains below were found in one sample sequenced in a study of T cell responses to AZD1222 COVID-19 vaccine (dated by TCRdb to about 2021). This sample's time point label indicates: about 28 days (+/-7) after the second vaccine dose. Library method: the immunoSEQ multiplex PCR assay. The clones in this table, taken by TCRdb from immuneACCESS, are in-frame only. Not every clone is retained; where verified, under half of the shortfall comes from an unresolved V gene, and the cause of the rest is unknown. This sample is represented by 95,000 to 150,000 clones; around 93% of them were singletons. In total, the top ten clones hold more than 7% of the sample. Sequencing was performed on peripheral blood, taken 28 days after the second AZD1222 dose. The receptors were gathered from an adult who received the AZD1222 COVID-19 vaccine.

The chain joins TRBV6-4 to TRBJ1-6; a weak D match, TRBD1 (5 bases). The germline CDR1 and CDR2 sequences are MRHNA and SNTAGT. The CDR3 runs to 15 residues. Trimming removed 4 bases at V and 7 bases at J, with 14 bases between. The CDR3 here is CASSGGWDPNSPLHF. Written as DNA, the CDR3 is TGTGCCAGCAGTGGAGGATGGGACCCAAATTCACCCCTCCACTTT.

The rearrangement links TRBV25-1 to TRBJ2-3; the match to TRBD1 covers 8 bases. With 4 bases clipped from V and 2 bases from J, the junction kept 5 bases outside the gene matches. The CDR3 loop spans 15 amino acids. The germline gives CDR1 MGHDK, CDR2 SYGVNS. The CDR3 DNA reads as TGTGCCAGCAGTGGAGACAGGGGCCCCACAGATACGCAGTATTTT. The encoded protein is CASSGDRGPTDTQYF.

The rearrangement uses TRBV2 and TRBJ2-5; no firm D call. Looked up from germline, CDR1 is SNHLY and CDR2 is FYNNEI. V lost 6 bases and J 5 bases, leaving 19 bases between the germline ends. The CDR3 extends over 15 amino acids. Written as DNA, the CDR3 is TGTGCCAGCAGGGGTAGGGCACGATCTGAGGAGACCCAGTACTTC. As protein: CASRGRARSEETQYF.

V gene TRBV12-3 or TRBV12-4 combines with J gene TRBJ2-7; maybe TRBD2 (5 bases). The CDR3 runs to 11 residues. V dropped 5 bases and J dropped 6 bases, with 8 bases sitting between them. As DNA, the CDR3 is TGTGCCAGCAGTCCTGGGAGCGAGCAGTACTTC. As protein: CASSPGSEQYF.

CDR3 residues: CASSLEEGSRDTQYF. The CDR3 DNA sequence: TGCGCCAGCAGCTTGGAGGAGGGGTCGCGGGATACGCAGTATTTT. The chain combines TRBV5-1 with TRBJ2-3; perhaps TRBD2 as D (6 bases). Trimming removed 0 bases from V and 6 bases from J, with 14 bases in between. This CDR3 contains 15 residues. CDR1 and CDR2 from the germline V gene are SGHRS and YFSETQ.

As DNA, the CDR3 is TGTGCCAGCAGCATATCGACAGGGGGCCAGTACGAGCAGTACTTC. Protein product: CASSISTGGQYEQYF. The rearrangement uses TRBV9 and TRBJ2-7; 10 nucleotides match TRBD1. Trimming at V came to 4 bases and at J to 4 bases, leaving 8 bases not matched to a gene. In germline, CDR1 is SGDLS, CDR2 YYNGEE. The CDR3 runs 15 residues.

The count of this clone is one. Just one base apart from a much larger clone, this may be a read error. Other DNA sequences of this sample code for an identical CDR3. The chain recombines TRBV27 with TRBJ2-7, with D possibly called TRBD1 or TRBD2 (5 bases each). CDR3 length: 12 amino acids. Trimming removed 2 bases from V and 3 bases from J, with 5 bases in between. Germline values: CDR1 MNHEY, CDR2 SMNVEV (reference sequence). DNA of the CDR3: TGTGCCAGCAGTTTAGGGGGCTACGAGCAGTACTTC. Its translation is CASSLGGYEQYF.

This chain joins TRBV19 and TRBJ2-7, with a possible D match to TRBD2 (6 bases). The V gene lost 5 bases and the J gene lost 3 bases, with 17 bases spanning the gap. The CDR3 covers 15 residues. Germline loops: CDR1 LNHDA, CDR2 SQIVND (reference sequence). The CDR3 spells CASSDPRSGLYEQYF. The DNA of the CDR3 is TGTGCCAGTAGTGATCCCCGTAGCGGACTCTACGAGCAGTACTTC. Based on the CDR3 plus reference TRBV19 and TRBJ2-7, the full variable domain is DGGITQSPKYLFRKEGQNVTLSCEQNLNHDAMYWYRQDPGQGLRLIYYSQIVNDFQKGDIAEGYSVSREKKESFPLTVTSAQKNPTAFYLCASSDPRSGLYEQYFGPGTRLTVT.

This chain joins TRBV10-3 and TRBJ2-2; TRBD1 is a possible D gene (5 bases). Germline CDR1 and CDR2: ENHRY and SYGVKD. The CDR3 sequence is 16 residues long. V dropped 0 bases and J dropped 6 bases, with 14 bases sitting between them. The CDR3 bases are TGTGCCATCAGTGAGTCCGTAGGCGTAGGGGCCGGGGAGCTGTTTTTT. This encodes CAISESVGVGAGELFF.

This clone was counted once. The J gene is TRBJ2-1, the V gene TRBV28; 7 positions agree with TRBD2. The V segment lost 1 base and the J segment 3 bases; nucleotides outside the gene matches: 0. Per germline, CDR1 MDHEN and CDR2 SYDVKM. The CDR3 spans 14 residues. CDR3 bases: TGTGCCAGCAGTTTATCGGGGGGCTACAATGAGCAGTTCTTC. Its translation is CASSLSGGYNEQFF.

The chain has TRBV2 and TRBJ2-1; D is ambiguous. This CDR3 region has 13 residues. The V end was cut by 1 base, the J end by 3 bases, with 4 bases between. Germline-derived CDR1 and CDR2 are SNHLY and FYNNEI. CDR3 loop: CASSEVSYNEQFF. Here the CDR3 DNA reads TGTGCCAGCAGTGAAGTGAGCTACAATGAGCAGTTCTTC.

The V gene is TRBV5-1, the J gene TRBJ2-1; no firm D call. This CDR3 is 13 amino acids long. V lost 4 bases to trimming and J lost 9 bases, with 14 bases between them. In germline, CDR1 is SGHRS, CDR2 YFSETQ. CDR3 sequence reads: CASSPTTLPEQFF. The CDR3, as DNA: TGCGCCAGCAGCCCCACTACCCTCCCTGAGCAGTTCTTC.

The chain combines TRBV7-2 with TRBJ2-3; no reliable D call. Germline CDR1 and CDR2: SGHTA and FQGNSA. This CDR3 has 13 residues. Trimming pared 4 bases from V and 6 bases from J, leaving 11 bases between. The CDR3 sequence: CASSSLFPDTQYF. The CDR3 DNA is TGTGCCAGCAGCTCTCTCTTTCCCGATACGCAGTATTTT.

This sequence joins TRBV3-1 (or the pseudogene TRBV3-2) and TRBJ1-6; TRBD1 agrees at 8 bases. This CDR3 is 17 amino acids long. Germline V gene data show CDR1 as LGHDT and CDR2 as YNNKEL (reference sequence). The J segment lost 0 bases and the V segment lost 4 bases, leaving 5 bases of the junction unmatched. The CDR3 spells CASSLRDRSSYNSPLHF. In DNA form, the CDR3 reads TGTGCCAGCAGCCTCCGGGACAGGAGCTCCTATAATTCACCCCTCCACTTT.

J is TRBJ1-2 and V is TRBV3-1 (or the pseudogene TRBV3-2); D unresolved. This CDR3 region has 14 residues. V shed 4 bases and J shed 6 bases, with 15 bases lying between them. Germline values: CDR1 LGHDT, CDR2 YNNKEL (reference sequence). CDR3 DNA sequence: TGTGCCAGCAGCCTCAGAGTTCGGACGGATGGCTACACCTTC. This codes for CASSLRVRTDGYTF.

The chain is built from TRBV5-4 and TRBJ2-7; unclear D gene. The CDR3 has 15 residues. CDR1 and CDR2 from the germline V gene are SGHNT and YYREEE (reference sequence). With 3 bases removed from V and 0 bases from J, the gap between germline ends came to 13 bases. The CDR3 here is CASSSYNSNSYEQYF. The DNA of the CDR3 is TGTGCCAGCAGCTCCTACAATTCGAACTCCTACGAGCAGTACTTC.

V and J are TRBV19 and TRBJ2-7; 7 nucleotides line up with TRBD1. Germline values: CDR1 LNHDA, CDR2 SQIVND (reference sequence). With V trimmed by 4 bases and J by 3 bases, 6 bases remained unmatched. The CDR3 runs 14 residues. The CDR3 loop reads CASSSYDRDYEQYF. In DNA form, the CDR3 reads TGTGCCAGTAGTAGCTACGACAGGGACTACGAGCAGTACTTC.

The CDR3 protein is CASSLPGLASPGEQYF. In nucleotides, the CDR3 is TGTGCCAGTAGTCTCCCGGGACTAGCGTCTCCGGGAGAGCAGTACTTC. The J gene is TRBJ2-7, the V gene TRBV19; 10 bases map to TRBD2. V was clipped by 5 bases and J by 7 bases; unmatched bases: 14. The CDR3 spans 16 residues. CDR1 and CDR2 from the germline V gene are LNHDA and SQIVND (reference sequence).